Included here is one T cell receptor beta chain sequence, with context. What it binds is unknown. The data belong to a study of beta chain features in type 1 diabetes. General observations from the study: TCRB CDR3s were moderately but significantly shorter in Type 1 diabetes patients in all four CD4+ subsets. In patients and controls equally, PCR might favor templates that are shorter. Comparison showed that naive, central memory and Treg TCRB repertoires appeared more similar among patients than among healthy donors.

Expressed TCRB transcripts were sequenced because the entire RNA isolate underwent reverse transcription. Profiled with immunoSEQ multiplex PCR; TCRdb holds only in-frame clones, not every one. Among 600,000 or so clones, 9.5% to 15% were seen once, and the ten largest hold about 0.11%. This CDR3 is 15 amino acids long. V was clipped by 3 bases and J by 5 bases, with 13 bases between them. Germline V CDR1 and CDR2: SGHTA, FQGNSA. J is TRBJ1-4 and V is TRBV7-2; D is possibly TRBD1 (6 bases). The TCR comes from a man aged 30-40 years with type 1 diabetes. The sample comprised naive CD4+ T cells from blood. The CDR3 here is CASSLSQGMNEKLFF. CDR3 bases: TGTGCCAGCAGCTTGTCGCAGGGGATGAATGAAAAACTGTTTTTT.